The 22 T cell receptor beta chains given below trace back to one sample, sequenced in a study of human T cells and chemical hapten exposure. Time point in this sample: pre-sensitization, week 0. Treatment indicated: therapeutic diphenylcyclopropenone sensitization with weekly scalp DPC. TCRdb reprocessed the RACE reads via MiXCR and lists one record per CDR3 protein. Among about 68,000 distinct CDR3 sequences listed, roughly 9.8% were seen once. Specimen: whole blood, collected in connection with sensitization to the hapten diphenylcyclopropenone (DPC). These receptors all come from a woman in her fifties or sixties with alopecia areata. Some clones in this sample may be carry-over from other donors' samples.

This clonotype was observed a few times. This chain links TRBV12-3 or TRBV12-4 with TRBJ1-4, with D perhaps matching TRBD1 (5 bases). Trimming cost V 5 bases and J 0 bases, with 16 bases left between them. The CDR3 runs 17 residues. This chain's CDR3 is CASSRAGVPTTNEKLFF. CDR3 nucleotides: TGTGCCAGCAGTAGGGCGGGGGTCCCCACAACTAATGAAAAACTGTTTTTT.

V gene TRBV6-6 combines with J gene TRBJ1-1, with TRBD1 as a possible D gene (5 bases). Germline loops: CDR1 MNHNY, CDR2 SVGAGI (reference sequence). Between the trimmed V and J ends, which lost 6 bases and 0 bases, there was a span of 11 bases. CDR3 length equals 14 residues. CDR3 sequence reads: CASRPVTVNTEAFF. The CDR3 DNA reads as TGTGCCAGCAGGCCCGTGACAGTGAACACTGAAGCTTTCTTT.

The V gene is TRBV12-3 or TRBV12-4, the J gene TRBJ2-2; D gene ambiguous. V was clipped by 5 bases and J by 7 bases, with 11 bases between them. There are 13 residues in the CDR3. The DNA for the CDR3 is TGTGCCAGCAGTCCACTGGGTGGCGGGGAGCTGTTTTTT. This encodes CASSPLGGGELFF.

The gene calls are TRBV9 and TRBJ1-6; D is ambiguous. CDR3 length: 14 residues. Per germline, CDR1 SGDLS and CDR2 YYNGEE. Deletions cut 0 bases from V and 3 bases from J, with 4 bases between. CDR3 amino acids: CASSVDIYNSPLHF. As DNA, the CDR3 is TGTGCCAGCAGCGTAGACATCTATAATTCACCCCTCCACTTT.

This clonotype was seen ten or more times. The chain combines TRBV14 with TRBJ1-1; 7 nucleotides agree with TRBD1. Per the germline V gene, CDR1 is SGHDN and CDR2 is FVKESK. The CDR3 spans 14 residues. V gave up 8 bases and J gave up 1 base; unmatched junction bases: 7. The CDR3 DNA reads TGTGCCAGCTCCCAAGGGGGCGCGAACACTGAAGCTTTCTTT. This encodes CASSQGGANTEAFF.

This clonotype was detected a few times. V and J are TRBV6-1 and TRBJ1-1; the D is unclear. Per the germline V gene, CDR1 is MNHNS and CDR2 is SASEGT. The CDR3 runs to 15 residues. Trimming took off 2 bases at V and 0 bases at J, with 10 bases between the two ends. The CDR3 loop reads CASSERYSMNTEAFF. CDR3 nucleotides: TGTGCCAGCAGTGAACGGTACAGTATGAACACTGAAGCTTTCTTT.

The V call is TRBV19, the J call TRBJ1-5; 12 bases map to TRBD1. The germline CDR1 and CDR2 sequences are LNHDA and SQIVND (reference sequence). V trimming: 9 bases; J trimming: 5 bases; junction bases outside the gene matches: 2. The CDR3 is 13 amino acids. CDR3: CASGDRGHQPQHF. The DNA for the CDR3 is TGTGCCAGCGGGGACAGGGGGCATCAGCCCCAGCATTTT.

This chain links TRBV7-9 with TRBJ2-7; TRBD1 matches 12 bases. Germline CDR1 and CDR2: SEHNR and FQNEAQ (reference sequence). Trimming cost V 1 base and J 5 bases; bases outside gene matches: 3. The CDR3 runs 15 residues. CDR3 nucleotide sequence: TGTGCCAGCAGCTTAGTTGGGGACAGGGGGCACGAGCAGTACTTC. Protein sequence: CASSLVGDRGHEQYF. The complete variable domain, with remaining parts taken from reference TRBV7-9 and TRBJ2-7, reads DTGVSQNPRHKITKRGQNVTFRCDPISEHNRLYWYRQTLGQGPEFLTYFQNEAQLEKSRLLSDRFSAERPKGSFSTLEIQRTEQGDSAMYLCASSLVGDRGHEQYFGPGTRLTVT.

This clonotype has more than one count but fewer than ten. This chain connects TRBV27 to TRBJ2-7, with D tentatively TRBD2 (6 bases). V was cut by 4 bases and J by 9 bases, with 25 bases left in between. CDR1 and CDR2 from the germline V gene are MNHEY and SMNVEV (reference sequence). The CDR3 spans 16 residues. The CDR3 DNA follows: TGTGCCAGCAGTTACTCGGGGGACTTAAAATTTCTGCGGCAGTACTTC. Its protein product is CASSYSGDLKFLRQYF.

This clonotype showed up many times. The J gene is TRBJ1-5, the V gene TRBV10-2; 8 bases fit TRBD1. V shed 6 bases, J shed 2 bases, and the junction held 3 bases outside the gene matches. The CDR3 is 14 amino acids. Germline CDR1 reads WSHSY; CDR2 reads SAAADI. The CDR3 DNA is TGCGCCAGCAGATTGGGACAGGGCAATCAGCCCCAGCATTTT. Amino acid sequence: CASRLGQGNQPQHF.

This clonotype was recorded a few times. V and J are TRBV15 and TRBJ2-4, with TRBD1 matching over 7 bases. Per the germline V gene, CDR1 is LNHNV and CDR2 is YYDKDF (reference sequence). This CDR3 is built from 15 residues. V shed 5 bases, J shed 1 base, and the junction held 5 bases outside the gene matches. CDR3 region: CATSEGAWAKNIQYF. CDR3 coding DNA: TGTGCCACCAGCGAGGGGGCGTGGGCCAAAAACATTCAGTACTTC. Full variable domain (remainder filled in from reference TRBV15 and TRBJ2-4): DAMVIQNPRYQVTQFGKPVTLSCSQTLNHNVMYWYQQKSSQAPKLLFHYYDKDFNNEADTPDNFQSRRPNTSFCFLDIRSPGLGDTAMYLCATSEGAWAKNIQYFGAGTRLSVL.

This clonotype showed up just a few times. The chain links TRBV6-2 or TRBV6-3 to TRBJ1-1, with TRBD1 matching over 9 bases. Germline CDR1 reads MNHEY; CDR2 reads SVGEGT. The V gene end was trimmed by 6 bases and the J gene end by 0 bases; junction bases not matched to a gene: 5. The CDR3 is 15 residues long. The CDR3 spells CASRKQGALNTEAFF. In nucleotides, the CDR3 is TGTGCCAGCAGAAAACAGGGGGCTTTGAACACTGAAGCTTTCTTT.

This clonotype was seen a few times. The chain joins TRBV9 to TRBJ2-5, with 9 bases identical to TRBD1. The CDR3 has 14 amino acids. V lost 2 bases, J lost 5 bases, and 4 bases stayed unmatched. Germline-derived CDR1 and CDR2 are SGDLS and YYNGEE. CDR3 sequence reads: CASSVGTGTETQYF. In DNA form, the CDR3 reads TGTGCCAGCAGCGTGGGGACAGGGACGGAGACCCAGTACTTC.

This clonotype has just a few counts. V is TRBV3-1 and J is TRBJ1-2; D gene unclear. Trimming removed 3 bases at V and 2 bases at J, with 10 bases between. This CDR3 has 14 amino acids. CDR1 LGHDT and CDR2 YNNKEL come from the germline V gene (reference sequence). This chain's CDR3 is CASSQFRGNYGYTF. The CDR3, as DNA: TGTGCCAGCAGCCAGTTCCGGGGAAACTATGGCTACACCTTC.

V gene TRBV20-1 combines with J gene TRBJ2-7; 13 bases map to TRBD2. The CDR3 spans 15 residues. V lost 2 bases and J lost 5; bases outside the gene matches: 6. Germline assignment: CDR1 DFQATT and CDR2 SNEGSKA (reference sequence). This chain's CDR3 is CSARPDGLAGDEQYF. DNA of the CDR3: TGCAGTGCTAGACCAGATGGACTAGCGGGAGACGAGCAGTACTTC.

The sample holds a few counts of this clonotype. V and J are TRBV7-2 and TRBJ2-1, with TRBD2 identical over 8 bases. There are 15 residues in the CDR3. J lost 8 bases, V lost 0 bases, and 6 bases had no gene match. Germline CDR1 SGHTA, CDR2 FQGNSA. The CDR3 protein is CASSLAIASGHEQFF. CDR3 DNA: TGTGCCAGCAGCTTAGCGATCGCTAGCGGGCATGAGCAGTTCTTC.

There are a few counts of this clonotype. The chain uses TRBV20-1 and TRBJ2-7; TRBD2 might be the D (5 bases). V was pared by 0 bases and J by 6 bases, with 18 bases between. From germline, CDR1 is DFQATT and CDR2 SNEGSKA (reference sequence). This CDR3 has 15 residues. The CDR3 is CSARDRGRAPLEQYF. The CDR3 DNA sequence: TGCAGTGCTAGAGATCGTGGGCGGGCCCCCCTCGAGCAGTACTTC.

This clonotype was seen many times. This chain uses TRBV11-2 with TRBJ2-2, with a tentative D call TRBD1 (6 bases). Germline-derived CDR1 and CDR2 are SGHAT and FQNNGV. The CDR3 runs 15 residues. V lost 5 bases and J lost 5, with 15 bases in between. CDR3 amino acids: CASSHPGAGTGELFF. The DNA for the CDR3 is TGTGCCAGCAGCCACCCAGGGGCAGGTACCGGGGAGCTGTTTTTT.

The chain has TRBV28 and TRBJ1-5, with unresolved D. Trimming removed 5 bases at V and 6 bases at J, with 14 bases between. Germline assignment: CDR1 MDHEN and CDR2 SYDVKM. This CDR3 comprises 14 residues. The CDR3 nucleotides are TGTGCCAGCAGTACCCGACGGCCGGGTCAGCCCCAGCATTTT. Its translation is CASSTRRPGQPQHF.

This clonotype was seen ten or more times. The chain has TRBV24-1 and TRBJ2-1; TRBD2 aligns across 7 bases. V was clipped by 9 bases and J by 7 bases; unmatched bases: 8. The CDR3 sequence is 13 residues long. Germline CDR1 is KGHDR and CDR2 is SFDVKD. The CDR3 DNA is TGTGCCACCTCGACTAGCTTGAGGAATGAGCAGTTCTTC. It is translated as CATSTSLRNEQFF.

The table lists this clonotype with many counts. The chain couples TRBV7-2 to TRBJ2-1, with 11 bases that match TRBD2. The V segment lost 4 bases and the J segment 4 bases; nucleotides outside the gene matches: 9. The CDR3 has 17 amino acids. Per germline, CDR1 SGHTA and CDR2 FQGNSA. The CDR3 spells CASSSQRTSGPYNEQFF. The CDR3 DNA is TGTGCCAGCAGCTCGCAAAGGACTAGCGGGCCGTACAATGAGCAGTTCTTC.

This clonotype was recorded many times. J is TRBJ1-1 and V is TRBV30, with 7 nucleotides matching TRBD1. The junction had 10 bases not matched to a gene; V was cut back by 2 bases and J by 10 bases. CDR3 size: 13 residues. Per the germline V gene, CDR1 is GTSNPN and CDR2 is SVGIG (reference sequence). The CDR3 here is CAWSQKDRARAFF. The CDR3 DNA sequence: TGTGCCTGGAGTCAAAAAGACAGGGCGAGAGCTTTCTTT.